This T cell receptor beta chain was found in a study of CD8 T cells in Susac syndrome. Random hexamers were used to reverse transcribe roughly 0.5 to 1 ug of RNA. TCRdb used MiXCR to reprocess the immunoSEQ multiplex PCR reads, holding one entry per CDR3 protein. The table includes 130,000 to 150,000 distinct CDR3 sequences, approximately 93% detected once. Trimming stripped 5 bases from V and 1 base from J, with 12 bases between. CDR3 length: 16 residues. Germline CDR1 reads MDHEN; CDR2 reads SYDVKM. This clonotype occurred once. J is TRBJ2-6 and V is TRBV28; D is possibly TRBD1 (6 bases). This receptor was taken from a human donor in good health. Sequencing used CD4+ T cells from PBMCs. The chain's CDR3 is CASSPRTESGANVLTF. The CDR3 DNA follows: TGTGCCAGCAGTCCCCGGACAGAATCTGGGGCCAACGTCCTGACTTTC.